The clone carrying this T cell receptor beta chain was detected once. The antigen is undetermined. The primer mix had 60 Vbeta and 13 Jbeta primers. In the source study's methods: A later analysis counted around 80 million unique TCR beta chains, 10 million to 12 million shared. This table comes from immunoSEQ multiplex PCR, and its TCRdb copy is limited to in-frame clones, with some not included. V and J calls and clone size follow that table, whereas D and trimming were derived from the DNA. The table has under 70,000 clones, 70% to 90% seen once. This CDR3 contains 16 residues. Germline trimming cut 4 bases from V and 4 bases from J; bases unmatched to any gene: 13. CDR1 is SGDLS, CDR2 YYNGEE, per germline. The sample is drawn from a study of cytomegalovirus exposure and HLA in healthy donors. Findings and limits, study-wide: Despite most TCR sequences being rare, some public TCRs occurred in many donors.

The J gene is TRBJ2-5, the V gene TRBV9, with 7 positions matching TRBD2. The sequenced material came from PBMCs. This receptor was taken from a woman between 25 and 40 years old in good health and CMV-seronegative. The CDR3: CASSSGWAPGGETQYF. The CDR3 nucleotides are TGTGCCAGCAGCAGCGGGTGGGCCCCGGGGGGAGAGACCCAGTACTTC.